A selection of T cell receptor beta chains follows, all from one sample in a study of T cells in Graves' hyperthyroidism and ophthalmopathy. TCRdb re-analysed the multiplex PCR reads in MiXCR, keeping a single row per CDR3 protein. The sample includes approximately 400,000 distinct CDR3 sequences, 15% of them seen just once. Sequenced sample: blood. These receptors came from a young woman with Graves' hyperthyroidism. The CDR3 runs from the conserved cysteine through the conserved F or W. The D gene is left open where the match is weak. Clone size, where shown, is once, few, many, or a class for clones that have expanded.

J gene	clone size	D gene	CDR3 length	V gene	CDR3 DNA	CDR3 protein
TRBJ2-5	many	TRBD2	17	TRBV11-3	TGTGCCAGCAGCTTAGGCCAACTAGCGGCCCCCCAAGAGACCCAGTACTTC	CASSLGQLAAPQETQYF
TRBJ2-7	few	TRBD1	12	TRBV29-1	TGCAGTGTAAGGGACAGCACCTACGAGCAGTACTTC	CSVRDSTYEQYF
TRBJ1-4	.	.	13	TRBV29-1	TGCAGCGTCTCGACGGCAGCTAATGAAAAACTGTTTTTT	CSVSTAANEKLFF
TRBJ2-4	few	TRBD1	18	TRBV19	TGTGCCAGTAGTATGCAAGCCTTCCGGGACAGAGCCAAAAACATTCAGTACTTC	CASSMQAFRDRAKNIQYF
TRBJ1-6	once	.	14	TRBV4-2	TGTGCCAGCAGCCAGGGAGGGGATAATTCACCCCTCCACTTT	CASSQGGDNSPLHF
TRBJ1-2	.	.	14	TRBV27	TGTGCCAGCGCACTGGGGGGCCGAGGGCATGGCTACACCTTC	CASALGGRGHGYTF
TRBJ1-3	few	.	14	TRBV5-1	TGCGCCAGCAGCCTGGACGGCTCTGGAAACACCATATATTTT	CASSLDGSGNTIYF
TRBJ2-4	few	.	13	TRBV24-1	TGTGCCACCGGTGCACTAGCCAAAAACATTCAGTACTTC	CATGALAKNIQYF
TRBJ2-2	.	TRBD1	16	TRBV12-3/TRBV12-4	TGTGCCAGCAGTTTACAAGGACAGGGGGCTCCCGGGGAGCTGTTTTTT	CASSLQGQGAPGELFF
TRBJ2-7	.	TRBD2	13	TRBV29-1	TGCAGCGTACTAGCGGGAGGCAACTACGAGCAGTACTTC	CSVLAGGNYEQYF
TRBJ2-1	.	.	13	TRBV12-3/TRBV12-4	TGTGCCAGCAGTTCTCTGACTAGAGGGGAGCAGTTCTTC	CASSSLTRGEQFF
TRBJ1-4	many	.	15	TRBV11-2	TGTGCCAGCAGCTTAGCTCCGGGATCAGTTGAAAAACTGTTTTTT	CASSLAPGSVEKLFF
TRBJ1-4	few	.	15	TRBV6-1	TGTGCCAGCAATGACCGGGGGGGGGCGTCGGAAAAACTGTTTTTT	CASNDRGGASEKLFF
TRBJ1-2	.	.	20	TRBV6-1	TGTGCCAGCACTCCGGGACCATACAATCCTACTCCCTCTTCTAACTATGGCTACACCTTC	CASTPGPYNPTPSSNYGYTF
TRBJ2-3	.	.	15	TRBV4-1	TGCGCCAGCAGCCACCCTCGCGGGAGCACAGATACGCAGTATTTT	CASSHPRGSTDTQYF
TRBJ2-1	.	.	13	TRBV5-4	TGTGCCAGCGCCGGGAGCCTTTACAATGAGCAGTTCTTC	CASAGSLYNEQFF
TRBJ2-1	.	.	14	TRBV12-3/TRBV12-4	TGTGCCAGCAGTTTAGGTCCTCCCAACAATGAGCAGTTCTTC	CASSLGPPNNEQFF
TRBJ2-4	.	.	15	TRBV27	TGTGCCAGCAGTTTAGATGGCGGGTGGGAAAACATTCAGTACTTC	CASSLDGGWENIQYF
TRBJ2-1	many	TRBD2	18	TRBV30	TGTGCCTGGAATTCTGGCGGTAGTCGAGCGGGAGGGCCCAATGAGCAGTTCTTC	CAWNSGGSRAGGPNEQFF
TRBJ1-1	few	.	16	TRBV7-3	TGTGCCAGCAGCATCGGACAGATACCGATGAACACTGAAGCTTTCTTT	CASSIGQIPMNTEAFF
TRBJ2-7	many	.	11	TRBV2	TGTGCCAGCAGTCGGGGATACGAGCAGTACTTC	CASSRGYEQYF
TRBJ2-7	many	.	14	TRBV6-1	TGTGCCAGCACCACATATGGAGGGCTAACCGAGCAGTACTTC	CASTTYGGLTEQYF
TRBJ2-5	many	TRBD2	14	TRBV27	TGTGCCAGCAGTTCGACTAGCGGTGGAGAGACCCAGTACTTC	CASSSTSGGETQYF
TRBJ1-4	.	.	15	TRBV24-1	TGTGCCACCAGTGATCCCCACGGGAGCGGTGAAAAACTGTTTTTT	CATSDPHGSGEKLFF
TRBJ2-1	.	.	13	TRBV5-1	TGCGCCAGCAGCTGGGACGTGGGCAATGAGCAGTTCTTC	CASSWDVGNEQFF
TRBJ2-1	many	TRBD2	16	TRBV28	TGTGCCAGCAGTGGAACCGGGACTAGCGGATACAATGAGCAGTTCTTC	CASSGTGTSGYNEQFF
TRBJ1-1	few	.	14	TRBV28	TGTGCCAGCAGTCCTTACAGGGCCTACACTGGAGCTTTCTTT	CASSPYRAYTGAFF
TRBJ2-5	many	TRBD1	15	TRBV3-1	TGTGCCAGCAGCCAGGCAGCAGGGGGCCGGGAGACCCAGTACTTC	CASSQAAGGRETQYF
TRBJ2-7	many	.	15	TRBV6-2/TRBV6-3	TGTGCCAGCGGGCGGCGGAGCGGAGGGTCCTACGAGCAGTACTTC	CASGRRSGGSYEQYF
TRBJ2-2	.	.	14	TRBV5-1	TGCGCCAGCAGCCCCCAGGGGGGCACCGGGGAGCTGTTTTTT	CASSPQGGTGELFF
TRBJ2-1	.	TRBD2	16	TRBV5-4	TGTGCCAGCAGCTCTCGGGGAGCGGGACGCTACAATGAGCAGTTCTTC	CASSSRGAGRYNEQFF
TRBJ1-1	.	.	13	TRBV6-1	TGTGCCAGCATCGCAGGGGATATCACTGCAGCTTTCTTT	CASIAGDITAAFF
TRBJ1-4	many	.	11	TRBV29-1	TGCAGCGTAGCGGGCAAGGGAAAACTGTTTTTT	CSVAGKGKLFF
TRBJ2-7	many	.	14	TRBV7-2	TGTGCCAGCAGCCCCCAGGGAGGAGGCTACGAGCAGTACTTC	CASSPQGGGYEQYF
TRBJ2-7	many	TRBD2	14	TRBV20-1	TGCAGTGCCCTCGGACTAGCGGGAGGAAACGAGCAGTACTTC	CSALGLAGGNEQYF
TRBJ2-2	.	TRBD2	16	TRBV24-1	TGTGCCACCACCGATAACCCGCGGGAGGGCCCCGGGGAGCTGTTTTTT	CATTDNPREGPGELFF
TRBJ2-1	many	.	14	TRBV20-1	TGCAGTGCATTCCGGGACCCAAAGGACTATGAGCAGTTCTTC	CSAFRDPKDYEQFF
TRBJ2-1	many	TRBD1	17	TRBV5-1	TGCGCCAGCAGCTTTGGACAGGGGGCTATGGGGCACAATGAGCAGTTCTTC	CASSFGQGAMGHNEQFF